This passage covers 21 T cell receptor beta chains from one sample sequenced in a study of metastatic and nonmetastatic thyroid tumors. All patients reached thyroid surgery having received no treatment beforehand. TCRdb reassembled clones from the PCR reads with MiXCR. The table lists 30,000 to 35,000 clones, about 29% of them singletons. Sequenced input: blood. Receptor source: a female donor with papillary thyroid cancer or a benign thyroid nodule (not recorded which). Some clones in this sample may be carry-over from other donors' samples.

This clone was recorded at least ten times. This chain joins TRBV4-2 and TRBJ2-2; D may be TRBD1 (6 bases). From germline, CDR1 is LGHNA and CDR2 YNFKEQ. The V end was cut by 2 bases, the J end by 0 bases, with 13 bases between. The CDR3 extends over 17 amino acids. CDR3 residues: CASSQSWGHSNTGELFF. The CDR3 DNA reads TGTGCCAGCAGCCAATCTTGGGGACATTCGAACACCGGGGAGCTGTTTTTT.

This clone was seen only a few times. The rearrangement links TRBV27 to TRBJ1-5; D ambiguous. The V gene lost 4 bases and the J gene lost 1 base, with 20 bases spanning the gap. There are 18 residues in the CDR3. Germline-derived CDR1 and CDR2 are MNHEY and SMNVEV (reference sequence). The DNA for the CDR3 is TGTGCCAGCAGTTCACATTTTGTGTTTCCTTTGAGCAATCAGCCCCAGCATTTT. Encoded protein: CASSSHFVFPLSNQPQHF.

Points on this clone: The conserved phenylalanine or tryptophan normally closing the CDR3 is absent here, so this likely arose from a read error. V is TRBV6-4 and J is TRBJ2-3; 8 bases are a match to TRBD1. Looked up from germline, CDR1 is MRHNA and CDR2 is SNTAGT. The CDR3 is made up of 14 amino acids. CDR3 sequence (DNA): TGTGCCAGCCGTGACTCAGGGGGCGCAGATACGCAGTATTTG. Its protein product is CASRDSGGADTQYL.

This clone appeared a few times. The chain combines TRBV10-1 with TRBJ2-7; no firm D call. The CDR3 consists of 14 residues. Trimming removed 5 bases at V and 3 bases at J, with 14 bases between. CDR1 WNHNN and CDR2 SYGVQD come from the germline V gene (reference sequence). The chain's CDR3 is CASSYPGWIYEQYF. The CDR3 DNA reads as TGCGCCAGCAGTTACCCCGGGTGGATCTACGAGCAGTACTTC.

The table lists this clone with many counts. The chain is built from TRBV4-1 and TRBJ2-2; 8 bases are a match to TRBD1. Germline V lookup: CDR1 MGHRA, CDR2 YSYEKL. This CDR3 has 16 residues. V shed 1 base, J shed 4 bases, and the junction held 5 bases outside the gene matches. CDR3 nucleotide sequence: TGCGCCAGCAGCCAAGGGGGGACAGGAGCCACCGGGGAGCTGTTTTTT. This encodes CASSQGGTGATGELFF.

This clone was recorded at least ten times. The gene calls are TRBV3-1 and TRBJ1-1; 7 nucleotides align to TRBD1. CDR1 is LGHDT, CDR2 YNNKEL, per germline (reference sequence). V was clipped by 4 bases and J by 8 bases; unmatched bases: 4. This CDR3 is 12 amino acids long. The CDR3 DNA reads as TGTGCCAGCAGCCTTCCGGGACAGGAAGCTTTCTTT. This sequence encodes CASSLPGQEAFF.

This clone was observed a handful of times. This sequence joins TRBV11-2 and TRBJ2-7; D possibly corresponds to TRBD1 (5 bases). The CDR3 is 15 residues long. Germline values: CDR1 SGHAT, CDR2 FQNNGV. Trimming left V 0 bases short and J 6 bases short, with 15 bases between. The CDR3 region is CASSLEPGLKSEQYF. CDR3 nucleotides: TGTGCCAGCAGCTTAGAACCAGGGCTGAAAAGCGAGCAGTACTTC.

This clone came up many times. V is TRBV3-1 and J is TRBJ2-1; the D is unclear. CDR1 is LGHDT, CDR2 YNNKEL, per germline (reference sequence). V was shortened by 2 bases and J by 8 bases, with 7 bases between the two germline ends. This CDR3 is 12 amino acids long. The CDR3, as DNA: TGTGCCAGCAGCCAACCAGGCCATGAGCAGTTCTTC. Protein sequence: CASSQPGHEQFF.

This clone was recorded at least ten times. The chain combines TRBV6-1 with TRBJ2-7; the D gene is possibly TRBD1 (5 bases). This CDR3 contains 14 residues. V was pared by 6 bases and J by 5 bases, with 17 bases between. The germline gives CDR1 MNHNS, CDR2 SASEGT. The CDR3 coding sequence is TGTGCCAGCAGCCCGTTAGGGGCGAGCGACGAGCAGTACTTC. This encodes CASSPLGASDEQYF.

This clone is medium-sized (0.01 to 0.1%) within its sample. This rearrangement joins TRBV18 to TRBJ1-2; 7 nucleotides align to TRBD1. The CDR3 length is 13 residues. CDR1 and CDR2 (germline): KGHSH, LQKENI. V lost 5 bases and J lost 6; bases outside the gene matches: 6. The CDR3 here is CASSFQGGNGYTF. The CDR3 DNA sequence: TGTGCCAGCTCATTCCAGGGGGGGAATGGCTACACCTTC.

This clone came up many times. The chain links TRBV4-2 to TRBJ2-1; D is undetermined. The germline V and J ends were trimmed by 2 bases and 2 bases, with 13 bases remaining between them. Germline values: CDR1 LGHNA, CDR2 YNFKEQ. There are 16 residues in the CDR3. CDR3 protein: CASSQKFGSAYNEQFF. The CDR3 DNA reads TGTGCCAGCAGCCAAAAATTCGGATCCGCCTACAATGAGCAGTTCTTC.

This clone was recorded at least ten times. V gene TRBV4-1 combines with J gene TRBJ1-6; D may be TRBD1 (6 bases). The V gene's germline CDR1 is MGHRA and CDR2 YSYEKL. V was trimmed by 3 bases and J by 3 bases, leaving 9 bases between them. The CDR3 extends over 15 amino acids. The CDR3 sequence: CASSQGAVYNSPLHF. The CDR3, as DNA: TGCGCCAGCAGCCAGGGGGCCGTCTATAATTCACCCCTCCACTTT.

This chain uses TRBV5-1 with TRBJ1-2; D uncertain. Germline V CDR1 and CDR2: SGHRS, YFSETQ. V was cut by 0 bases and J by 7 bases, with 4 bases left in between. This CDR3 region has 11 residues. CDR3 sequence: CASSLDGGYTF. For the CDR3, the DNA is TGCGCCAGCAGCTTGGACGGTGGCTACACCTTC.

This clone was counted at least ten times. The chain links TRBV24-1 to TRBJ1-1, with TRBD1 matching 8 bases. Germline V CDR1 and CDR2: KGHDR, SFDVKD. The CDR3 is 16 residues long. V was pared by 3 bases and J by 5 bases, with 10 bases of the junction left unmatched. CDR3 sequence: CATSDANQGAGTEAFF. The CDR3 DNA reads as TGTGCCACCAGTGATGCCAACCAGGGGGCGGGAACTGAAGCTTTCTTT.

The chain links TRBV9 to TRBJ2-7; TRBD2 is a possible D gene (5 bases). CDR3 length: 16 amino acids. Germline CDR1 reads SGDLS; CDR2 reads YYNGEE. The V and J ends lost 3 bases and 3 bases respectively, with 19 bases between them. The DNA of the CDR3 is TGTGCCAGCAGCGGGAGGTGGACGGAGCCAGTCTACGAGCAGTACTTC. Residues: CASSGRWTEPVYEQYF.

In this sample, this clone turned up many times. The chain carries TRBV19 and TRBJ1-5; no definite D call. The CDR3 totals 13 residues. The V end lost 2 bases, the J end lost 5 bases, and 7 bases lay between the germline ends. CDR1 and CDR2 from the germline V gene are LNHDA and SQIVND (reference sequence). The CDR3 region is CASSIFEDQPQHF. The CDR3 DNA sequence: TGTGCCAGTAGTATATTCGAGGATCAGCCCCAGCATTTT.

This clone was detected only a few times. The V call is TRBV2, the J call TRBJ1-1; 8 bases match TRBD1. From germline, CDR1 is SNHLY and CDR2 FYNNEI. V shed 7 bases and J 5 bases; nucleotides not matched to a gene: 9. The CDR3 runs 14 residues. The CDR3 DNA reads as TGTGCCAGCACTACACAGGGGGGGACAACTGAAGCTTTCTTT. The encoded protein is CASTTQGGTTEAFF.

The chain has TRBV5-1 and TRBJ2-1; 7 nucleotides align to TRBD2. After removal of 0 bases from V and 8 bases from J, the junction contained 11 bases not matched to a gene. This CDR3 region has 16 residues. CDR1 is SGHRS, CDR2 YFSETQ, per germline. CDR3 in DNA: TGCGCCAGCAGCTTGGGGTCGGGAGGCTTCTTAGATGAGCAGTTCTTC. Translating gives CASSLGSGGFLDEQFF.

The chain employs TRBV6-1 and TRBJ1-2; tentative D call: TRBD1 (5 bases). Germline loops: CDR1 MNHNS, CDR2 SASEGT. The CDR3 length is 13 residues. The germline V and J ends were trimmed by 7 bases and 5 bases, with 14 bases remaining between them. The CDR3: CASKRPGQYGYTF. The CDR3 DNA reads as TGTGCCAGCAAGCGGCCCGGACAATATGGCTACACCTTC.

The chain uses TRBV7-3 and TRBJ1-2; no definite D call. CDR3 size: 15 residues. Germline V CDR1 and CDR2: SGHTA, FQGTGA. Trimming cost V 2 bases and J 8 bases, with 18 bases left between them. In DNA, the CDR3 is TGTGCCAGCAGCTTAGGGCCCGGCCGCCCGTGGGGCTACACCTTC. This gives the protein CASSLGPGRPWGYTF. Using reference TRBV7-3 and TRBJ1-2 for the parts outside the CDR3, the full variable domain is GAGVSQTPSNKVTEKGKYVELRCDPISGHTALYWYRQSLGQGPEFLIYFQGTGAADDSGLPNDRFFAVRPEGSVSTLKIQRTERGDSAVYLCASSLGPGRPWGYTFGSGTRLTVV.

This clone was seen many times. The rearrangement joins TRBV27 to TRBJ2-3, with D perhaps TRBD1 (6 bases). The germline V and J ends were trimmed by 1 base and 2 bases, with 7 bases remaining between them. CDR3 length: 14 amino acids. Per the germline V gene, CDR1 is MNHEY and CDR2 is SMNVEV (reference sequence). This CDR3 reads CASSLWGLTDTQYF. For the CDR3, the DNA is TGTGCCAGCAGTTTATGGGGGCTCACAGATACGCAGTATTTT.